This T cell receptor (beta chain) originates from a study of a mutant IDH1 vaccine in newly diagnosed glioma. Study context: There were eight vaccinations for patients, given in weeks 1, 3, 5, 7, 11, 15, 19 and 23. There were approximately 60% males and roughly 38% females among treated patients, whose mean age was about 40 years.

The time point here: week 23, last vaccination. A single vaccine dose contained 300 ug of mutant IDH1 20-mer peptide, and topical imiquimod was used with it. New IDH1-mutant, ATRX-lost WHO grade 3 or 4 astrocytomas occurred in donors. The ends lost 5 bases at V and 7 bases at J; junction bases unmatched: 6. The CDR3 contains 14 residues. Germline V lookup: CDR1 MNHEY, CDR2 SMNVEV (reference sequence). On this clone: Its antigen remains unknown.

TCRdb keeps only in-frame clones here, not all; method: immunoSEQ multiplex PCR. This table has tens of thousands of clones, 80% to 90% appearing once. Sample: PBMCs, taken from a glioma patient whose treatment included an IDH1 peptide vaccine. The sequence derives from a man aged 25-40 years with glioma. The chain carries TRBV27 and TRBJ2-3; 10 bases are a match to TRBD1. CDR3: CASSRDRGGYTQYF. The CDR3 DNA is TGTGCCAGCAGTCGGGACAGGGGCGGTTATACGCAGTATTTT.